Sequencing of this T cell receptor beta chain was carried out in a study of graft-versus-host responses after intestinal transplantation. Study overall: Multivisceral, liver-intestinal, or isolated intestinal transplants were given to recipients. Anti-thymocyte globulin induction was given to all recipients, followed by tacrolimus and steroids for about 3 years. Study outcomes and limitations: Marrow from the recipient contained GvH clones, some of which had appeared first in ileum or blood. Circulating GvH clone levels at their peak were associated with HvG declines (early post-transplant).

Assay: immunoSEQ multiplex PCR; the TCRdb copy retains only in-frame clones and omits some. The data contain 80,000 to 100,000 clones, 80% to 95% of them singletons. The CDR3 consists of 15 residues. Trimming left V 3 bases short and J 4 bases short, with 13 bases between. CDR1 is SGHVS and CDR2 is FQNEAQ in the germline V gene. This clone was found once. The target antigen is unknown. This receptor was obtained from a human donor who received an intestinal transplant. This chain uses TRBV7-8 with TRBJ1-5; D is possibly TRBD1 (6 bases). The sequencing here drew on unstimulated CD4+ T cells sorted from spleen or lymph node cells, taken before intestinal transplant. Here the CDR3 reads CASSFAGTYNQPQHF. For the CDR3, the DNA is TGTGCCAGCAGCTTTGCCGGGACATATAATCAGCCCCAGCATTTT.